This record concerns one TCR beta chain sequence. The CDR3 is 15 residues long. V lost 4 bases, J lost 7 bases, and 5 bases stayed unmatched. CDR1 and CDR2 (germline): MGHRA, YSYEKL. This entry comes from a study of blood T cell repertoires in COVID-19. Authors' processing steps: From reference gene primer amplification, estimates of nucleated cell counts were derived. Here immunoSEQ multiplex PCR was the method, and the copy in TCRdb shows in-frame clones only, minus some. D and trimming were read from the DNA, whereas the V and J calls and clone size are those reported in that table. The table lists 300,000 to 400,000 clones, over 75% of them singletons.

Specimen: PBMCs or T cells enriched from blood (not recorded which). The chain is built from TRBV4-1 and TRBJ2-1, with 12 bases lining up with TRBD2. The clonotype originates from a young man who had recovered from COVID-19. CDR3 residues: CASSPSGGAGNEQFF. DNA for the CDR3: TGCGCCAGCAGCCCTAGCGGGGGGGCCGGAAATGAGCAGTTCTTC.